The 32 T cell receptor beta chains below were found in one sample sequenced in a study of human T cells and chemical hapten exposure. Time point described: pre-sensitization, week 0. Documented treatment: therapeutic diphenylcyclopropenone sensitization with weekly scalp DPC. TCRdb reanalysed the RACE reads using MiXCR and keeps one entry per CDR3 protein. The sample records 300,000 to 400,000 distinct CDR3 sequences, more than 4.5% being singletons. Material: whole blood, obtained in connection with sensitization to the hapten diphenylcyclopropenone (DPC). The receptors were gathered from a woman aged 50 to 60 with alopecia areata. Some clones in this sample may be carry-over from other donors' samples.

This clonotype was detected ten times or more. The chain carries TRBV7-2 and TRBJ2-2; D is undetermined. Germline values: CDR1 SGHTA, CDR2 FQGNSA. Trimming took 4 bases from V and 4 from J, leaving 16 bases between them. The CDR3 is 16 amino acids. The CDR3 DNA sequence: TGTGCCAGCAGCTCCCTGAGTGGGCGACTCACCGGGGAGCTGTTTTTT. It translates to CASSSLSGRLTGELFF.

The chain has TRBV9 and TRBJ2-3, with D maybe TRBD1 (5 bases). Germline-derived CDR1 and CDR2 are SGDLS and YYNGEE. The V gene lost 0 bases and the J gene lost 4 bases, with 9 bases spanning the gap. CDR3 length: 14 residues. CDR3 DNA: TGTGCCAGCAGCGTAGAAGGGGTCTCAGATACGCAGTATTTT. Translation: CASSVEGVSDTQYF.

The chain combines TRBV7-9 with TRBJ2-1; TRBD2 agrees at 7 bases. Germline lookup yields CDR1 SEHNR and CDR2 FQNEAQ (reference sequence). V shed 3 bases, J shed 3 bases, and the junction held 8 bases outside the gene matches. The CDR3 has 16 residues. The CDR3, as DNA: TGTGCCAGCAGCTTTCTGAGCGGGGTGGTCTACAATGAGCAGTTCTTC. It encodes CASSFLSGVVYNEQFF.

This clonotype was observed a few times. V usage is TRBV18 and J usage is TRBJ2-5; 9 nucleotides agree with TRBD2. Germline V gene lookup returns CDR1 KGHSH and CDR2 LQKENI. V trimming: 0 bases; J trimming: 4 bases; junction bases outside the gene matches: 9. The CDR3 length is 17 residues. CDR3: CASSPPLSGRTRETQYF. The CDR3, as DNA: TGTGCCAGCTCACCACCCCTAAGCGGGAGGACGCGAGAGACCCAGTACTTC.

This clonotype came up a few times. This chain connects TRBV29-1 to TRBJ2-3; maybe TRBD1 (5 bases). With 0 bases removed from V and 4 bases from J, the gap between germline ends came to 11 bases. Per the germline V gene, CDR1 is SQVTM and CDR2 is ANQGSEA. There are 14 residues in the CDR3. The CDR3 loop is CSVEDQGIPDTQYF. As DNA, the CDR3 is TGCAGCGTTGAAGATCAGGGTATCCCAGATACGCAGTATTTT.

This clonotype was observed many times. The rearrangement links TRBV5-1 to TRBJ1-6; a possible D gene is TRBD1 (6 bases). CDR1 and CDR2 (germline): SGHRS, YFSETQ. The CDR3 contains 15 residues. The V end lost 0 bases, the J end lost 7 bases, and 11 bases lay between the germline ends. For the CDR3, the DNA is TGCGCCAGCAGCTTGGCCGTTCAGGGGAATTCACCCCTCCACTTT. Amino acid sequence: CASSLAVQGNSPLHF. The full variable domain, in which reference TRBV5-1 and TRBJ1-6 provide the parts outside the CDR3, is KAGVTQTPRYLIKTRGQQVTLSCSPISGHRSVSWYQQTPGQGLQFLFEYFSETQRNKGNFPGRFSGRQFSNSRSEMNVSTLELGDSALYLCASSLAVQGNSPLHFGNGTRLTVT.

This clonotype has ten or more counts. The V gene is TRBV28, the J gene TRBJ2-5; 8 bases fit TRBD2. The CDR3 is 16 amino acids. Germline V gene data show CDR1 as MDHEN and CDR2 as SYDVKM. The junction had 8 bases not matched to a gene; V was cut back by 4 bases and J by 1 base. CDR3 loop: CASSSTGLALQETQYF. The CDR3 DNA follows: TGTGCCAGCAGTTCGACAGGACTAGCCCTCCAAGAGACCCAGTACTTC.

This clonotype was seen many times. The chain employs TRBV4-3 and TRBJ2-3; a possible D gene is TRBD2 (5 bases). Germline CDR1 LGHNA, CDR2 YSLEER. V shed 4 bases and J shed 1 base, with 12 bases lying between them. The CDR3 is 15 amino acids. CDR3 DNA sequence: TGCGCCAGCAGCCCGCGGGTAACGGGCACAGATACGCAGTATTTT. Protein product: CASSPRVTGTDTQYF.

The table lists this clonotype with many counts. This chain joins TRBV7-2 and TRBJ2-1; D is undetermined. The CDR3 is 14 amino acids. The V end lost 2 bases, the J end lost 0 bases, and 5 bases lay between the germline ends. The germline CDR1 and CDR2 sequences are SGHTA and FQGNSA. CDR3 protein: CASSLRSSYNEQFF. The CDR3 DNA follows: TGTGCCAGCAGCTTAAGGAGCTCCTACAATGAGCAGTTCTTC.

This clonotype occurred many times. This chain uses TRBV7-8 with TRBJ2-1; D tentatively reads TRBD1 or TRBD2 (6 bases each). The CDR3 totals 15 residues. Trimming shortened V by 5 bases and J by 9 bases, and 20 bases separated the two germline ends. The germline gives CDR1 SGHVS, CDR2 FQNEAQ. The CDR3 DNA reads TGTGCCAGCAGCCCAGGCGGAGGGGGGTTCGGTGAGCAGTTCTTC. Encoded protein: CASSPGGGGFGEQFF.

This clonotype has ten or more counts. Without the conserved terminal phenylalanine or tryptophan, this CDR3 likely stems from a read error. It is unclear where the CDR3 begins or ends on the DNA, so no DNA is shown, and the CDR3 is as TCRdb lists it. CDR3 loop: CASSVDKET. The chain recombines TRBV9 with TRBJ1-3. Per germline, CDR1 SGDLS and CDR2 YYNGEE. Both ends counted, the CDR3 spans 9 residues.

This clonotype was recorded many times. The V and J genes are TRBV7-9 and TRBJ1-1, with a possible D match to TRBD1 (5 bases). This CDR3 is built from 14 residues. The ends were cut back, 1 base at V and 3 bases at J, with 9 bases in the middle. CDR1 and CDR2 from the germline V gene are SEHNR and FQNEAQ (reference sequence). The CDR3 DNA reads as TGTGCCAGCAGCTTAGATCAGGGTTACACTGAAGCTTTCTTT. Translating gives CASSLDQGYTEAFF.

The chain's CDR3 is CASSLQPSNYGYTF. CDR3 bases: TGTGCCAGCAGCTTACAACCATCGAACTATGGCTACACCTTC. The gene calls are TRBV7-8 and TRBJ1-2, with unresolved D. V shed 2 bases and J shed 2 bases, with 9 bases lying between them. The CDR3 length is 14 residues. Germline-derived CDR1 and CDR2 are SGHVS and FQNEAQ.

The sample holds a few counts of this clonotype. The CDR3 spells CASSRVGYNEQFF. The CDR3 DNA reads TGTGCCAGCAGCCGGGTTGGGTACAATGAGCAGTTCTTC. The gene calls are TRBV27 and TRBJ2-1, with D unclear. The germline V gene has CDR1 MNHEY and CDR2 SMNVEV (reference sequence). The CDR3 spans 13 residues. Trimming took 6 bases from V and 4 from J, leaving 10 bases between them.

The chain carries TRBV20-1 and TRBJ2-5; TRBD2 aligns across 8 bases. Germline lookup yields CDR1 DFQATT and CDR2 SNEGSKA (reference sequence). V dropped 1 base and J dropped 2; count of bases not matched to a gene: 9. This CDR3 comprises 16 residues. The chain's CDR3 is CSARGGAGVSQETQYF. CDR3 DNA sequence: TGCAGTGCTAGAGGGGGAGCGGGAGTTTCTCAAGAGACCCAGTACTTC.

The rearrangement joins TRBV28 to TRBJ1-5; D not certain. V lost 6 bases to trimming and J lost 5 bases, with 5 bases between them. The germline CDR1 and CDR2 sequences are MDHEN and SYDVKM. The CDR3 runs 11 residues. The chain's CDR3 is CASSSDQPQHF. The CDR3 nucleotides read TGTGCCAGCAGCTCAGATCAGCCCCAGCATTTT. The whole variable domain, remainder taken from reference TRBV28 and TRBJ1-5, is DVKVTQSSRYLVKRTGEKVFLECVQDMDHENMFWYRQDPGLGLRLIYFSYDVKMKEKGDIPEGYSVSREKKERFSLILESASTNQTSMYLCASSSDQPQHFGDGTRLSIL.

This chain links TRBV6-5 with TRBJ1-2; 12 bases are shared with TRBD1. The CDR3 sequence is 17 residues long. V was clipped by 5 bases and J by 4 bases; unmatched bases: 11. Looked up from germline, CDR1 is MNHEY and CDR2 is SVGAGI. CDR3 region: CASSAAGTGGRGYGYTF. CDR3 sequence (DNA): TGTGCCAGCAGTGCGGCCGGGACAGGGGGCAGAGGCTATGGCTACACCTTC.

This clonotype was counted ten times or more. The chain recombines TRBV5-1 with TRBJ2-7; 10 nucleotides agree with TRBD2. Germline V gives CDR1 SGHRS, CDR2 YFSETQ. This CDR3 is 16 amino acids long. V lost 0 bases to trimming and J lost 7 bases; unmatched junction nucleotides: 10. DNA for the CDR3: TGCGCCAGCAGCTTGGCCAGGCTAGCGGGAGATTATGAGCAGTACTTC. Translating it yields CASSLARLAGDYEQYF.

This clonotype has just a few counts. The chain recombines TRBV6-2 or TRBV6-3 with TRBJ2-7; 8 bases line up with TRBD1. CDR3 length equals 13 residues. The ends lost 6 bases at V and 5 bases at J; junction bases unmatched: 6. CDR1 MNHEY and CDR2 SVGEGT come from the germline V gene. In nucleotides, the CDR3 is TGTGCCAGCAGGGGACAGGTGCCCCACGAGCAGTACTTC. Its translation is CASRGQVPHEQYF.

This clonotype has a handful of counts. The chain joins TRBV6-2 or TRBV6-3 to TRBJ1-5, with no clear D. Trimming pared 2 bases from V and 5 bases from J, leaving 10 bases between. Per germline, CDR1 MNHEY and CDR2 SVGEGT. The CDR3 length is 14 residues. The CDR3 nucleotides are TGTGCCAGCAGTTACGATGGCCAGCATCAGCCCCAGCATTTT. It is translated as CASSYDGQHQPQHF.

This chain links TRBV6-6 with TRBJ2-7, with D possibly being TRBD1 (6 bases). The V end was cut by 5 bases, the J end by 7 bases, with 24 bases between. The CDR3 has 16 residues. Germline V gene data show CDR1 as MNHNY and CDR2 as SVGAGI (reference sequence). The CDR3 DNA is TGTGCCAGCAGTCCGAGCGGCAGGGGTGGCCGGGGTGAGCAGTACTTC. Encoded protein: CASSPSGRGGRGEQYF.

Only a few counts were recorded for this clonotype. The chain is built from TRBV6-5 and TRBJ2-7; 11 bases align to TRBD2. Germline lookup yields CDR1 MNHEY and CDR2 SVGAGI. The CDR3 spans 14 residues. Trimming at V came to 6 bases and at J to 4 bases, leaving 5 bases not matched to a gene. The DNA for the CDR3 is TGTGCCAGCAGCTATAGCGGGAGGGAATACGAGCAGTACTTC. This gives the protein CASSYSGREYEQYF.

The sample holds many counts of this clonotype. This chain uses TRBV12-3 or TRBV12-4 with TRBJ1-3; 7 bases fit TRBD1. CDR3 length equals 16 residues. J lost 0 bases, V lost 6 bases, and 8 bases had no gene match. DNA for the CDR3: TGTGCCAGCAGCCAGGGGGGAGGGACCTCTGGAAACACCATATATTTT. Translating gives CASSQGGGTSGNTIYF.

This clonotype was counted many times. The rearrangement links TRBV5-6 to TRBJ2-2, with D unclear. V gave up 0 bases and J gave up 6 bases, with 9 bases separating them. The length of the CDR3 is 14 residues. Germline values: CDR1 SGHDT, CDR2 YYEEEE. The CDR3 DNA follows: TGTGCCAGCAGCTTGGCCCCTCTTTCCGGGGAGCTGTTTTTT. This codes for CASSLAPLSGELFF. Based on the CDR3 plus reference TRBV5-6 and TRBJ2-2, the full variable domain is DAGVTQSPTHLIKTRGQQVTLRCSPKSGHDTVSWYQQALGQGPQFIFQYYEEEERQRGNFPDRFSGHQFPNYSSELNVNALLLGDSALYLCASSLAPLSGELFFGEGSRLTVL.

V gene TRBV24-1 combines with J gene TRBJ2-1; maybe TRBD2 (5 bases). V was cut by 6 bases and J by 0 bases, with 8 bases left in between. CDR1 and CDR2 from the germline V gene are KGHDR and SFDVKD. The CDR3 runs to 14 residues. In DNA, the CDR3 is TGTGCCACCAGTCGAGCGGCCTCCTACAATGAGCAGTTCTTC. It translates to CATSRAASYNEQFF.

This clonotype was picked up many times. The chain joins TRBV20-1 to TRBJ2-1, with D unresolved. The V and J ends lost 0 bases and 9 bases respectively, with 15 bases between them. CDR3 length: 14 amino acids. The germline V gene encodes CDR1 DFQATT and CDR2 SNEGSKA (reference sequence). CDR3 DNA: TGCAGTGCTAGAGACATTGACCTGGGCGGTGAGCAGTTCTTC. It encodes CSARDIDLGGEQFF.

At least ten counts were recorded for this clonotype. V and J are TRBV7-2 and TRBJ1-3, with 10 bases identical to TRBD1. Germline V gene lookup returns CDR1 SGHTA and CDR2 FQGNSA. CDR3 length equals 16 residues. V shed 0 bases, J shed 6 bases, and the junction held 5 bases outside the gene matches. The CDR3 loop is CASSLAGTGDLNTIYF. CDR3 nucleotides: TGTGCCAGCAGCTTAGCCGGGACAGGGGATCTAAACACCATATATTTT.

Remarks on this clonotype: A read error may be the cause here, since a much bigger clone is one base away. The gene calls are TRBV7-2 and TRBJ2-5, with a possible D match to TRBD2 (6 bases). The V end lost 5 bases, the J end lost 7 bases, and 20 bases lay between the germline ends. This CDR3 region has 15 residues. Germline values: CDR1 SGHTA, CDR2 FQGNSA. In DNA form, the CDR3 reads TGTGCCAGCAGCCGCCTGGCGGGGACCGAGGGGACCCAGTACTTC. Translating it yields CASSRLAGTEGTQYF.

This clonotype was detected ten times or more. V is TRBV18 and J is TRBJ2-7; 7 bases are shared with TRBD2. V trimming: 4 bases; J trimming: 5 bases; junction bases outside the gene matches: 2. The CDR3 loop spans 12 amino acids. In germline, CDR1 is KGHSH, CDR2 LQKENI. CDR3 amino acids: CASSQAGDEQYF. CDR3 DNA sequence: TGTGCCAGCTCACAGGCGGGGGACGAGCAGTACTTC.

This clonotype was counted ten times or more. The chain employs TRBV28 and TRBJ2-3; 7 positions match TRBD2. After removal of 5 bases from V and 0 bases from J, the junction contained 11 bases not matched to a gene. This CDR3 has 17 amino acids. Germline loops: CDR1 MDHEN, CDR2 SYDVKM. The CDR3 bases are TGTGCCAGCAGTCCCGGGACTACCGGCCCCAGCACAGATACGCAGTATTTT. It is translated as CASSPGTTGPSTDTQYF.

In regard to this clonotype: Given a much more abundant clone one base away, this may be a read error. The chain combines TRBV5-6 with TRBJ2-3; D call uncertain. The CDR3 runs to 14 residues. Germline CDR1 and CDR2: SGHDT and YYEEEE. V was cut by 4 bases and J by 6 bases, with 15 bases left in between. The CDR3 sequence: CASSHQSAGDTQYF. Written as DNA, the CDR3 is TGTGCCAGCAGCCACCAGTCGGCTGGGGATACGCAGTATTTT.

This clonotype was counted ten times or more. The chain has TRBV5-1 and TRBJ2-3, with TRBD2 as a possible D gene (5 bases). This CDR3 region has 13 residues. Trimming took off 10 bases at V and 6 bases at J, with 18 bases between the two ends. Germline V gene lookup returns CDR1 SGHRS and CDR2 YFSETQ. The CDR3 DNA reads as TGCGCCGGGTCCCTGGCGGGCGGGGATACGCAGTATTTT. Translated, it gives CAGSLAGGDTQYF.